Listed here are 17 T cell receptor beta chains from one sample, sequenced in a study of post-analysis software for immune sequencing data. These receptors are not linked to any known antigen. The study's findings and limits: About five TRBV segments, including TRBV5-6, TRBV5-1 and TRBV20-1, were more frequent in patients than controls.

Each TCR beta cDNA library carried unique molecular identifiers. TCRdb used MiXCR to reprocess the PCR reads, holding one entry per CDR3 protein. The sample holds over 700,000 distinct CDR3 sequences, 25% to 30% seen once. Sequencing was performed on blood. All receptors derive from a girl between 10 and 17 years old with multiple sclerosis.

As to this clonotype: One end of the junction varies from germline; a read error may be responsible. The V and J genes are TRBV4-1 and TRBJ2-1, with TRBD2 identical over 9 bases. The germline gives CDR1 MGHRA, CDR2 YSYEKL. This CDR3 has 15 amino acids. CDR3 in DNA: TGCGCCACCAGCCCAGCGGGAGGACCCTACAATGAGCAGTTCTTC. Protein sequence: CATSPAGGPYNEQFF.

In this sample, this clonotype turned up a few times. V and J are TRBV3-1 and TRBJ2-1; D call uncertain. The ends were cut back, 2 bases at V and 8 bases at J, with 7 bases in the middle. Per germline, CDR1 LGHDT and CDR2 YNNKEL (reference sequence). The CDR3 runs to 12 residues. CDR3: CASSQRTDEQFF. The CDR3 DNA is TGTGCCAGCAGCCAAAGAACGGATGAGCAGTTCTTC.

The J gene is TRBJ1-4, the V gene TRBV7-2; no clear D. V was pared by 4 bases and J by 2 bases, with 8 bases between. The CDR3 consists of 14 residues. CDR1 SGHTA and CDR2 FQGNSA come from the germline V gene. CDR3 in DNA: TGTGCCAGCAGCTACTGGGGTACTAATGAAAAACTGTTTTTT. Its protein product is CASSYWGTNEKLFF.

As for this clonotype: A much larger clone is a single base away; this may be a read error. This chain joins TRBV7-9 and TRBJ2-1; D ambiguous. V shed 1 base and J shed 0 bases, with 13 bases lying between them. Germline CDR1 SEHNR, CDR2 FQNEAQ (reference sequence). CDR3 size: 17 residues. The CDR3 sequence is CASSLEGRLSSYNEQFF. CDR3 sequence (DNA): TGTGCCAGCAGCTTAGAAGGACGCCTCAGCTCCTACAATGAGCAGTTCTTC.

CDR3: CASSPLASGSTDTQYF. The CDR3 DNA reads TGTGCCAGCAGCCCCCTGGCTAGCGGTAGCACAGATACGCAGTATTTT. The V call is TRBV7-2, the J call TRBJ2-3, with 7 bases fitting TRBD2. This CDR3 is built from 16 residues. The V and J ends lost 5 bases and 0 bases, in that order; junction bases with no gene match: 8. The germline V gene encodes CDR1 SGHTA and CDR2 FQGNSA.

The J gene is TRBJ1-2, the V gene TRBV5-5; D unclear. Germline V lookup: CDR1 SGHKS, CDR2 YYEKEE (reference sequence). The CDR3 has 13 residues. Trimming removed 3 bases at V and 3 bases at J, with 9 bases between. The CDR3 DNA reads TGTGCCAGCAGCTCCCAAAACGACTATGGCTACACCTTC. It codes for CASSSQNDYGYTF.

This clonotype was recorded a few times. The V call is TRBV7-2, the J call TRBJ2-1, with TRBD2 matching 9 bases. The CDR3 extends over 15 amino acids. Germline loops: CDR1 SGHTA, CDR2 FQGNSA. V lost 4 bases, J lost 4 bases, and 5 bases stayed unmatched. CDR3 sequence reads: CASSYELAGYNEQFF. Here the CDR3 DNA reads TGTGCCAGCAGCTATGAGCTAGCGGGGTACAATGAGCAGTTCTTC.

The chain recombines TRBV29-1 with TRBJ2-3, with D unresolved. V was pared by 4 bases and J by 2 bases, with 13 bases between. The CDR3 totals 14 residues. Germline CDR1 SQVTM, CDR2 ANQGSEA. This chain's CDR3 is CSVGGRAPTDTQYF. CDR3 nucleotide sequence: TGCAGCGTTGGGGGTAGGGCCCCCACAGATACGCAGTATTTT.

This clonotype has more than one count but fewer than ten. V gene TRBV28 combines with J gene TRBJ1-5, with D perhaps matching TRBD1 (5 bases). Germline V lookup: CDR1 MDHEN, CDR2 SYDVKM. The CDR3 is made up of 14 amino acids. Deletions cut 4 bases from V and 3 bases from J, with 10 bases between. CDR3 DNA sequence: TGTGCCAGCAGTTCGTTGGGGCACAATCAGCCCCAGCATTTT. Translation gives CASSSLGHNQPQHF.

This clonotype was detected a few times. The chain recombines TRBV6-5 with TRBJ1-5; a possible D gene is TRBD1 (5 bases). This CDR3 has 16 amino acids. Per germline, CDR1 MNHEY and CDR2 SVGAGI. V was cut by 5 bases and J by 1 base, with 15 bases left in between. The CDR3 loop is CASSRDLQGSNQPQHF. The DNA of the CDR3 is TGTGCCAGCAGTCGGGATTTGCAGGGCAGCAATCAGCCCCAGCATTTT.

This clonotype has just a few counts. The V gene is TRBV4-3, the J gene TRBJ2-7; 8 bases match TRBD1. V was clipped by 0 bases and J by 2 bases; unmatched bases: 3. Germline V gene data show CDR1 as LGHNA and CDR2 as YSLEER. The CDR3 spans 15 residues. This chain's CDR3 is CASSQETGEAYEQYF. CDR3 bases: TGCGCCAGCAGCCAAGAGACAGGGGAAGCCTACGAGCAGTACTTC.

A few counts support this clonotype. This sequence joins TRBV7-9 and TRBJ2-5; possible D gene TRBD1, 6 bases. Trimming shortened V by 6 bases and J by 5 bases, and 13 bases separated the two germline ends. Germline CDR1 is SEHNR and CDR2 is FQNEAQ (reference sequence). The CDR3 consists of 13 residues. The CDR3, as DNA: TGTGCCAGCAGACAGGGCGGTGGCGAGACCCAGTACTTC. Protein product: CASRQGGGETQYF.

This clonotype was counted only a few times. CDR3 bases: TGTGCCAGCAGCTTCGGACAGGGTGGCACTAATGAAAAACTGTTTTTT. Translated: CASSFGQGGTNEKLFF. V is TRBV7-9 and J is TRBJ1-4; TRBD1 agrees at 8 bases. This CDR3 contains 16 residues. The junction had 5 bases not matched to a gene; V was cut back by 3 bases and J by 2 bases. CDR1 and CDR2 (germline): SEHNR, FQNEAQ (reference sequence).

This clonotype turned up a few times. The V and J genes are TRBV4-2 and TRBJ2-1, with D perhaps assigned TRBD1 or TRBD2 (6 bases each). Germline CDR1 LGHNA, CDR2 YNFKEQ. CDR3 length equals 15 residues. V gave up 2 bases and J gave up 8 bases, with 16 bases separating them. The CDR3 loop is CASSQQLWGAHEQFF. CDR3 DNA sequence: TGTGCCAGCAGCCAACAACTCTGGGGGGCGCATGAGCAGTTCTTC.

This clonotype was seen a few times. The rearrangement links TRBV5-1 to TRBJ2-1; 7 bases are a match to TRBD1. This CDR3 is 16 amino acids long. The germline CDR1 and CDR2 sequences are SGHRS and YFSETQ. Trimming cost V 0 bases and J 3 bases; bases outside gene matches: 6. CDR3 sequence: CASSLGATGFYNEQFF. The CDR3 DNA reads TGCGCCAGCAGCTTGGGAGCGACAGGGTTCTACAATGAGCAGTTCTTC. Drawing the rest from reference TRBV5-1 and TRBJ2-1, the complete variable domain is KAGVTQTPRYLIKTRGQQVTLSCSPISGHRSVSWYQQTPGQGLQFLFEYFSETQRNKGNFPGRFSGRQFSNSRSEMNVSTLELGDSALYLCASSLGATGFYNEQFFGPGTRLTVL.

The sample holds a few counts of this clonotype. The CDR3 bases are TGTGCCAGCAGTAGCTTGGAGCGCCCTCAAGAGACCCAGTACTTC. Translated: CASSSLERPQETQYF. V is TRBV2 and J is TRBJ2-5; D gene ambiguous. Germline V CDR1 and CDR2: SNHLY, FYNNEI. The V end was cut by 5 bases, the J end by 2 bases, with 15 bases between. There are 15 residues in the CDR3.

This clonotype was counted between two and nine times. The rearrangement links TRBV7-9 to TRBJ2-7; the match to TRBD1 covers 9 bases. Germline CDR1 reads SEHNR; CDR2 reads FQNEAQ (reference sequence). The CDR3 length is 15 residues. V lost 2 bases and J lost 3; bases outside the gene matches: 5. The CDR3: CASSLTDRGDYEQYF. CDR3 sequence (DNA): TGTGCCAGCAGCTTAACTGACAGGGGGGACTACGAGCAGTACTTC.